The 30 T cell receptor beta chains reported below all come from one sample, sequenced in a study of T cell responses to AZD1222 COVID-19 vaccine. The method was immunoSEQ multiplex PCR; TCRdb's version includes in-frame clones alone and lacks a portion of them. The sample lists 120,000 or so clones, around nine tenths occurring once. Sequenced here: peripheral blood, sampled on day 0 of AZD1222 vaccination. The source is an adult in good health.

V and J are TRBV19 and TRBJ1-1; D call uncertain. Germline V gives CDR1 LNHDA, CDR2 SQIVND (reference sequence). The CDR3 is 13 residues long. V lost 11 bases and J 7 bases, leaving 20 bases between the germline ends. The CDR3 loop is CAANRGNWGEAFF. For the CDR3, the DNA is TGTGCCGCCAACCGGGGTAACTGGGGTGAAGCTTTCTTT.

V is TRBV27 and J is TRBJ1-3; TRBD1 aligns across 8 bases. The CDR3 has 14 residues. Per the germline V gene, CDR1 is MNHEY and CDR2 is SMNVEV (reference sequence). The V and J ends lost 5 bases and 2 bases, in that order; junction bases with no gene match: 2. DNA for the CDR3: TGTGCCAGCAGTAAGACAGGGGCTGGAAACACCATATATTTT. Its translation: CASSKTGAGNTIYF.

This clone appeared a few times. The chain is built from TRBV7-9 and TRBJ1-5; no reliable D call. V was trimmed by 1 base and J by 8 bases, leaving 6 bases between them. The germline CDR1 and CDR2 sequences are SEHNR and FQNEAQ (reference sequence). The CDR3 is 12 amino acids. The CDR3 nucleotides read TGTGCCAGCAGCTTAGGGGGTGAGCCCCAGCATTTT. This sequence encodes CASSLGGEPQHF.

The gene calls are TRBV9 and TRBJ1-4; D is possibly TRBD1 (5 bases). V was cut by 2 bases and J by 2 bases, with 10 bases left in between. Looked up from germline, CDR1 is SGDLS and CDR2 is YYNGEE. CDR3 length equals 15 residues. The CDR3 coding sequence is TGTGCCAGCAGCGTTTCGGGGGATACTAATGAAAAACTGTTTTTT. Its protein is CASSVSGDTNEKLFF.

CDR3 nucleotide sequence: TGTGCCAGCAGCTTGTACTATGCTCGGACTCCTCGGGAGCAGTACTTC. Encoded protein: CASSLYYARTPREQYF. The rearrangement uses TRBV5-5 and TRBJ2-7; tentatively, D is TRBD2 (5 bases). This CDR3 contains 16 residues. The germline V and J ends were trimmed by 1 base and 7 bases, with 21 bases remaining between them. The germline V gene has CDR1 SGHKS and CDR2 YYEKEE (reference sequence). Supplemented by reference TRBV5-5 and TRBJ2-7, the full variable domain reads DAGVTQSPTHLIKTRGQQVTLRCSPISGHKSVSWYQQVLGQGPQFIFQYYEKEERGRGNFPDRFSARQFPNYSSELNVNALLLGDSALYLCASSLYYARTPREQYFGPGTRLTVT.

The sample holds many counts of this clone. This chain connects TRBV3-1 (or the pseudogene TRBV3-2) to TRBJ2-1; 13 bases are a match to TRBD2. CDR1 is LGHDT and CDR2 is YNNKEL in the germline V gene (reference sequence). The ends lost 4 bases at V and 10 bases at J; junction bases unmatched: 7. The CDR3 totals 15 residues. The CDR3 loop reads CASSRELAGGPEQFF. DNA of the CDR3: TGTGCCAGCAGCCGAGAACTAGCGGGAGGGCCGGAGCAGTTCTTC.

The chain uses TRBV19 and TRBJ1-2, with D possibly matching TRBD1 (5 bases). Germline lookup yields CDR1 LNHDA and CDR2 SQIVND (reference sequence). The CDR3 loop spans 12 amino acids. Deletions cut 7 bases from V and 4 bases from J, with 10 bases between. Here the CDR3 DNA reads TGTGCCAGTAATGAAAGGGGCTATGGCTACACCTTC. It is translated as CASNERGYGYTF.

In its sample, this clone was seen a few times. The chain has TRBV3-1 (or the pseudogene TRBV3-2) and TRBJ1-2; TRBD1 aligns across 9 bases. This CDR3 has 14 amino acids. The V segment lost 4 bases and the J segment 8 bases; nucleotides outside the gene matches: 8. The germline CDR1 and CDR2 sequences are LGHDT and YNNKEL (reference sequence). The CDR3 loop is CASSRDRAGGGYTF. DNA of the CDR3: TGTGCCAGCAGCCGGGACAGGGCTGGGGGAGGCTACACCTTC.

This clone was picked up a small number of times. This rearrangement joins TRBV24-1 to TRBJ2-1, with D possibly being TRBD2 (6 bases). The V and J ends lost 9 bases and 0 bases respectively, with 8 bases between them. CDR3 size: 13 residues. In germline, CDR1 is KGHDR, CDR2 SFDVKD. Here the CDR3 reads CATAGLSYNEQFF. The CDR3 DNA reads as TGTGCCACCGCGGGACTCTCCTACAATGAGCAGTTCTTC.

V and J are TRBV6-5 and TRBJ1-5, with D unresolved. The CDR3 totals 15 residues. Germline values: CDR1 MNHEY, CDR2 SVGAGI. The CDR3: CAVLMVRDRNQPQHF. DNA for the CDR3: TGTGCGGTTTTAATGGTTAGGGATCGCAATCAGCCCCAGCATTTT.

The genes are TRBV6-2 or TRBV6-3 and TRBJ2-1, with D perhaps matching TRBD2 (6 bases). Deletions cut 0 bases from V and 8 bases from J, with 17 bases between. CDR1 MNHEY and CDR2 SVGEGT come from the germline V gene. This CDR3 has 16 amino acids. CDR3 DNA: TGTGCCAGCAGTTACTCCCCTGCCGGGAGTTTCCATGAGCAGTTCTTC. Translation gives CASSYSPAGSFHEQFF.

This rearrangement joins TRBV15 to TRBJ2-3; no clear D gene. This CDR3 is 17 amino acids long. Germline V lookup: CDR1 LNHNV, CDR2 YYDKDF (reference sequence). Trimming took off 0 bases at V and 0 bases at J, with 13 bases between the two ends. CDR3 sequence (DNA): TGTGCCACCAGCAGAGAGAGCGCGTCACCTAGCACAGATACGCAGTATTTT. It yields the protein CATSRESASPSTDTQYF. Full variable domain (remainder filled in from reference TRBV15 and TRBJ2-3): DAMVIQNPRYQVTQFGKPVTLSCSQTLNHNVMYWYQQKSSQAPKLLFHYYDKDFNNEADTPDNFQSRRPNTSFCFLDIRSPGLGDTAMYLCATSRESASPSTDTQYFGPGTRLTVL.

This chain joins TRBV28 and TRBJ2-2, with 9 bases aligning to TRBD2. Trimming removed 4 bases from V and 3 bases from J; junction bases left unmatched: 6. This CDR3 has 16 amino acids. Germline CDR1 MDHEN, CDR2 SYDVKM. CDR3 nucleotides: TGTGCCAGCAGTTCTTTAGCGGGAGAGGACACCGGGGAGCTGTTTTTT. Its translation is CASSSLAGEDTGELFF.

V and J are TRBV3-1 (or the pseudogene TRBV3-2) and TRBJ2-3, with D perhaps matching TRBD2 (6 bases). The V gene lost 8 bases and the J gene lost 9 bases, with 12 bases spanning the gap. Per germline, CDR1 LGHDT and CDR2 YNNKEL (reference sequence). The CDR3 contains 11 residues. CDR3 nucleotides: TGTGCCAGCTCCACCGGGGGAACGCAGTATTTT. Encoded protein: CASSTGGTQYF.

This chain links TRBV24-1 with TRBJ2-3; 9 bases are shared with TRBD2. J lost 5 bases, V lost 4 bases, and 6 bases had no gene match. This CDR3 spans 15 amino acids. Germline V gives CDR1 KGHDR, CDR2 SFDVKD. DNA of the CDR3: TGTGCCACCAGTGAGCTAGCGGGATCTTTAGATACGCAGTATTTT. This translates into CATSELAGSLDTQYF.

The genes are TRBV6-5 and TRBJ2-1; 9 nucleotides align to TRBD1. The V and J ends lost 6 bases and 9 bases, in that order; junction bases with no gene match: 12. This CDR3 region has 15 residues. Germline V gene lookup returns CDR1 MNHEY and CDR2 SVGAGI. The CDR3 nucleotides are TGTGCCAGCAGAACTCCGGGACAGGGATGGAGTGAGCAGTTCTTC. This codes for CASRTPGQGWSEQFF.

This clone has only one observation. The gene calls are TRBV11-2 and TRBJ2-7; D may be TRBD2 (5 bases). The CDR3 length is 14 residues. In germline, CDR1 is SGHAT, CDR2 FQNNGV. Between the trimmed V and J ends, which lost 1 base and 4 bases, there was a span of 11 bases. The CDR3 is CASSLVHEGYEQYF. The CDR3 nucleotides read TGTGCCAGCAGCTTAGTACATGAGGGTTACGAGCAGTACTTC.

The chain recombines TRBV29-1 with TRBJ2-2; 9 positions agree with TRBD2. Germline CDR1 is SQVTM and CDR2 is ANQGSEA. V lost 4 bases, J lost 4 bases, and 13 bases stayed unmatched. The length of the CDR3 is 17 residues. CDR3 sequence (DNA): TGCAGCGTTGGAGGAGCGGGAGGCCCTGGCGGCACCGGGGAGCTGTTTTTT. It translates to CSVGGAGGPGGTGELFF.

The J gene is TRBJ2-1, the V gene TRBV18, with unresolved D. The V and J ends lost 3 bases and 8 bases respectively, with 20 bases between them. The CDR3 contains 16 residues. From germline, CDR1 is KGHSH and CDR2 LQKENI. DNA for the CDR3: TGTGCCAGCTCACCTCCCCTGTCAGTTCCCGTCCATGAGCAGTTCTTC. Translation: CASSPPLSVPVHEQFF.

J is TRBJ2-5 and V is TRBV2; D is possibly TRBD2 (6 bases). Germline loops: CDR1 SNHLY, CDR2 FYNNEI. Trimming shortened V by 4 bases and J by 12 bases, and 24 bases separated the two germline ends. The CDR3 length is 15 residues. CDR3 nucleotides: TGTGCCAGCAGTGGGGTCGGGGGTCAGTTTGTAATTGAGTACTTC. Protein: CASSGVGGQFVIEYF.

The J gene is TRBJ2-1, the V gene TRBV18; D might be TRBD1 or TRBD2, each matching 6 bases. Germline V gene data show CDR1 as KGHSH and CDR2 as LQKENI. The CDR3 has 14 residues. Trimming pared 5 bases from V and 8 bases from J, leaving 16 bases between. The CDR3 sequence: CASSFGTEGDEQFF. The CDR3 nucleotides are TGTGCCAGCTCATTCGGGACTGAGGGGGATGAGCAGTTCTTC.

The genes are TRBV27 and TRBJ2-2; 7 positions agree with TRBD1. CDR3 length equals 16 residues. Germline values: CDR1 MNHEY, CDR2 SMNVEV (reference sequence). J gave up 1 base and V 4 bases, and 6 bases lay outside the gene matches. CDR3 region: CASSSRQGRNTGELFF. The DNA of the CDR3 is TGTGCCAGCAGTTCACGACAGGGCCGGAACACCGGGGAGCTGTTTTTT.

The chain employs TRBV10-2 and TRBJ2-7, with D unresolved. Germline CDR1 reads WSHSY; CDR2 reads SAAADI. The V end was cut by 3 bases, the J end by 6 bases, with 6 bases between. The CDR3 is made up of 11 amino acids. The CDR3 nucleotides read TGCGCCAGCAGTGATAAGGGCGAGCAGTACTTC. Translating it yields CASSDKGEQYF.

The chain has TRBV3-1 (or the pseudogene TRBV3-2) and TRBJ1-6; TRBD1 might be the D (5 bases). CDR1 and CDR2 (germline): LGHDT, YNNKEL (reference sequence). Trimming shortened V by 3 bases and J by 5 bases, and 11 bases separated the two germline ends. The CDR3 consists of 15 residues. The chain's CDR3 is CASSQSDTNNSPLHF. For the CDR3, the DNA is TGTGCCAGCAGCCAGTCGGACACTAATAATTCACCCCTCCACTTT.

Written as DNA, the CDR3 is TGTGCCAGCAGCCAATATAAGGATATCGAGACCCAGTACTTC. It translates to CASSQYKDIETQYF. The V and J genes are TRBV3-1 (or the pseudogene TRBV3-2) and TRBJ2-5, with no clear D. This CDR3 has 14 amino acids. Germline V CDR1 and CDR2: LGHDT, YNNKEL (reference sequence). Trimming stripped 2 bases from V and 5 bases from J, with 12 bases between.

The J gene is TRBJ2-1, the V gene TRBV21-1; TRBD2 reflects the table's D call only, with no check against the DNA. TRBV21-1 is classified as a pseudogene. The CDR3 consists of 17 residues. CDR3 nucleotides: TGTGCCAGCATCATTTCTGGGCGGGAGAAGTCCTACAATGAGCAGTTCTTC. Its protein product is CASIISGREKSYNEQFF.

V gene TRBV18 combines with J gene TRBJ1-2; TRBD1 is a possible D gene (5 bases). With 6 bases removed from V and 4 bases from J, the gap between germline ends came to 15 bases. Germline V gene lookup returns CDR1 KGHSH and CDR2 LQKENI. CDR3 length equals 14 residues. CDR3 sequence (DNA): TGTGCCAGCTCTCCAGGGCCCTCGAGCTATGGCTACACCTTC. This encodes CASSPGPSSYGYTF.

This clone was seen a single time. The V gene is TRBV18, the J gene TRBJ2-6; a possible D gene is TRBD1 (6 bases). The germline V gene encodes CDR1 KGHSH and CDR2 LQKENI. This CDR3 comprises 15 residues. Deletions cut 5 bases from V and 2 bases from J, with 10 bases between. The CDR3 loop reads CASSGRGTGANVLTF. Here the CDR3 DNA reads TGTGCCAGCTCAGGCAGGGGAACTGGGGCCAACGTCCTGACTTTC.

The CDR3 DNA follows: TGTGCCAGCAGTTTGTATACAGGGGACTATGGCTACACCTTC. Its protein product is CASSLYTGDYGYTF. This chain links TRBV27 with TRBJ1-2; TRBD1 agrees at 7 bases. The CDR3 spans 14 residues. Trimming cost V 3 bases and J 3 bases; bases outside gene matches: 4. The V gene's germline CDR1 is MNHEY and CDR2 SMNVEV (reference sequence).

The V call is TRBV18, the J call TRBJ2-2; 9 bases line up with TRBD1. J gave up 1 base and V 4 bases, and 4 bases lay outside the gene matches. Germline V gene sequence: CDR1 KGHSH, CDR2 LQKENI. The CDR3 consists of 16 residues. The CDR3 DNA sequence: TGTGCCAGCTCACGCGGGACAGGGAAGAACACCGGGGAGCTGTTTTTT. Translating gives CASSRGTGKNTGELFF. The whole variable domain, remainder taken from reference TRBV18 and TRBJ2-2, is NAGVMQNPRHLVRRRGQEARLRCSPMKGHSHVYWYRQLPEEGLKFMVYLQKENIIDESGMPKERFSAEFPKEGPSILRIQQVVRGDSAAYFCASSRGTGKNTGELFFGEGSRLTVL.